One and the same sample provided the 3 T cell receptor beta chains below, sequenced in a study of PD-1 blockade in classical Hodgkin lymphoma. The repertoire was sequenced with immunoSEQ multiplex PCR; TCRdb's copy has only in-frame clones and lacks some. Among 26,000 or so clones, around three quarters were seen once, and the ten largest hold approximately 2.6%. All patients experienced relapse after autologous stem cell transplantation, and brentuximab vedotin exposure was variable. Starting with thawed PBMCs, CD4+ T cells were purified by magnetic negative selection. This specimen consisted of CD4+ T cells from blood, obtained at baseline. The receptor source for this set is a human donor with classical Hodgkin lymphoma.

The V and J genes are TRBV9 and TRBJ2-5; the D is unclear. Trimming took off 1 base at V and 5 bases at J, with 9 bases between the two ends. The CDR3 has 13 amino acids. Germline CDR1 and CDR2: SGDLS and YYNGEE. The CDR3 sequence: CASSVNILETQYF. In nucleotides, the CDR3 is TGTGCCAGCAGCGTAAACATCCTTGAGACCCAGTACTTC. Complete variable domain (other parts from reference TRBV9 and TRBJ2-5): DSGVTQTPKHLITATGQRVTLRCSPRSGDLSVYWYQQSLDQGLQFLIQYYNGEERAKGNILERFSAQQFPDLHSELNLSSLELGDSALYFCASSVNILETQYFGPGTRLLVL.

The V call is TRBV5-8, the J call TRBJ2-7; tentatively, D is TRBD1 (6 bases). Per germline, CDR1 SGHTS and CDR2 YDEGEE. Deletions cut 0 bases from V and 5 bases from J, with 12 bases between. The CDR3 length is 14 residues. CDR3 sequence: CASSLGGQGNEQYF. The CDR3 bases are TGTGCCAGCAGCTTGGGGGGGCAGGGGAACGAGCAGTACTTC.

The J gene is TRBJ2-7, the V gene TRBV29-1; the D gene could be TRBD1 or TRBD2 (5 bases each). V dropped 4 bases and J dropped 0 bases, with 7 bases sitting between them. The CDR3 has 12 residues. CDR1 and CDR2 from the germline V gene are SQVTM and ANQGSEA. For the CDR3, the DNA is TGCAGCGTTGTGGGGGACTCCTACGAGCAGTACTTC. Translation: CSVVGDSYEQYF.